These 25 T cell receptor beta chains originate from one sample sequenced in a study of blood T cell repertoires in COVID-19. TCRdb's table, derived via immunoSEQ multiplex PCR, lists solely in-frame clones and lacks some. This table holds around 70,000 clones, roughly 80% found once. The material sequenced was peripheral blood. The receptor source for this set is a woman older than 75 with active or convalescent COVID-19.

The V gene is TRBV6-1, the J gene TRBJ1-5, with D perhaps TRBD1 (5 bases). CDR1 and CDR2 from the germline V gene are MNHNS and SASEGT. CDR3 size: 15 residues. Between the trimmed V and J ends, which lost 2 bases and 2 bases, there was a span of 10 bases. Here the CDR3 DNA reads TGTGCCAGCAGTGAAAGACCGGGGGGCAATCAGCCCCAGCATTTT. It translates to CASSERPGGNQPQHF.

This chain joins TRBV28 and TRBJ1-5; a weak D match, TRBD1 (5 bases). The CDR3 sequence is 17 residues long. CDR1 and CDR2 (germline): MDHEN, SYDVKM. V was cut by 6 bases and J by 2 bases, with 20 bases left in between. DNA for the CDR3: TGTGCCAGCAGAAAACTGACAAACAGGTTAGGCAATCAGCCCCAGCATTTT. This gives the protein CASRKLTNRLGNQPQHF. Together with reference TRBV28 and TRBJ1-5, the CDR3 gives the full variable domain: DVKVTQSSRYLVKRTGEKVFLECVQDMDHENMFWYRQDPGLGLRLIYFSYDVKMKEKGDIPEGYSVSREKKERFSLILESASTNQTSMYLCASRKLTNRLGNQPQHFGDGTRLSIL.

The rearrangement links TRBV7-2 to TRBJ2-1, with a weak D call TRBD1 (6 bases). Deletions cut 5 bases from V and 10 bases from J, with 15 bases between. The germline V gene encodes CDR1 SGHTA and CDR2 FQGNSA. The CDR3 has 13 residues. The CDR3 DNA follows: TGTGCCAGCAGCACCCGGACAGCGAACGAGCAGTTCTTC. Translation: CASSTRTANEQFF.

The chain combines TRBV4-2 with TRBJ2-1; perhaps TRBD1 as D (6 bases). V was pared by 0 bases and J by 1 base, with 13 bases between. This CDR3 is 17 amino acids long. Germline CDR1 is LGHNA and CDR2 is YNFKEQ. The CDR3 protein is CASSQDWVRGSYNEQFF. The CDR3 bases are TGTGCCAGCAGCCAAGACTGGGTCAGGGGTTCCTACAATGAGCAGTTCTTC.

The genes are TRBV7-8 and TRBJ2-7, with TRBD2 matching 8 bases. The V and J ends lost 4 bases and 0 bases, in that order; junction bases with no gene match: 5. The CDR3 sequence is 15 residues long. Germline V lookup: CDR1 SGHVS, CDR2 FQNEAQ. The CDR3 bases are TGTGCCAGCAGCTCCACTAGCGGATTCTCCTACGAGCAGTACTTC. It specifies CASSSTSGFSYEQYF.

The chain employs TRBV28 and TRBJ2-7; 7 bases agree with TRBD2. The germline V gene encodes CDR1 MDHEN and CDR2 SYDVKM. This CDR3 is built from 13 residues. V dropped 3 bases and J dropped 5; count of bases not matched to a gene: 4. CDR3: CASSLGGRDEQYF. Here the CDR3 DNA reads TGTGCCAGCAGTTTGGGGGGGAGGGACGAGCAGTACTTC.

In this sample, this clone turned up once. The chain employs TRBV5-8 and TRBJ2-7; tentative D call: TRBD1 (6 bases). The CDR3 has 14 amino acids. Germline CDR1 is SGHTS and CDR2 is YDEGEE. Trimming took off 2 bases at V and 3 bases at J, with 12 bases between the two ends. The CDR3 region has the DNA TGTGCCAGCAGCTTATTGCAGGGGAGCTACGAGCAGTACTTC. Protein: CASSLLQGSYEQYF.

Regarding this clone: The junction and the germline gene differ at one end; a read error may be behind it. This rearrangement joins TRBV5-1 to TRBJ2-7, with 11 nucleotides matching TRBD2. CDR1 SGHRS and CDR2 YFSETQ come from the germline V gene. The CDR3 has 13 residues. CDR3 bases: TGCGCCAGCAGCTTGGAGACTAGCGGGACCCGGCACTTC. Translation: CASSLETSGTRHF. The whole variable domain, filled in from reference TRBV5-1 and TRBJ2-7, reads KAGVTQTPRYLIKTRGQQVTLSCSPISGHRSVSWYQQTPGQGLQFLFEYFSETQRNKGNFPGRFSGRQFSNSRSEMNVSTLELGDSALYLCASSLETSGTRHFGPGTRLTVT.

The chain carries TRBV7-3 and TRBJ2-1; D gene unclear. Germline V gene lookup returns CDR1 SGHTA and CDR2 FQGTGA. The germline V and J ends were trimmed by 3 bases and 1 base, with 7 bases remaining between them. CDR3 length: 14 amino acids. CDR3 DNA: TGTGCCAGCAGCTTGGCCTCATCCTACAATGAGCAGTTCTTC. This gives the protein CASSLASSYNEQFF.

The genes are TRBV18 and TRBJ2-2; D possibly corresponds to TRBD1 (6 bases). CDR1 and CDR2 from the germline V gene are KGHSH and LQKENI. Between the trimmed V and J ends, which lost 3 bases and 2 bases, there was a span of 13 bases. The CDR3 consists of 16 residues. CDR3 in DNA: TGTGCCAGCTCACCCCGGACAGTGAGAAACACCGGGGAGCTGTTTTTT. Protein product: CASSPRTVRNTGELFF.

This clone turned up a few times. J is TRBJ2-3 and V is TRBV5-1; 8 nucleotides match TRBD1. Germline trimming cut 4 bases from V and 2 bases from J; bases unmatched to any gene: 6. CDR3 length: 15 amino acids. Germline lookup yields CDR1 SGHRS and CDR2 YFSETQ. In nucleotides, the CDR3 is TGCGCCAGCAGCGCCCGACAGGGGACCACAGATACGCAGTATTTT. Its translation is CASSARQGTTDTQYF. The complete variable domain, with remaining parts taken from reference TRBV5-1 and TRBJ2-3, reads KAGVTQTPRYLIKTRGQQVTLSCSPISGHRSVSWYQQTPGQGLQFLFEYFSETQRNKGNFPGRFSGRQFSNSRSEMNVSTLELGDSALYLCASSARQGTTDTQYFGPGTRLTVL.

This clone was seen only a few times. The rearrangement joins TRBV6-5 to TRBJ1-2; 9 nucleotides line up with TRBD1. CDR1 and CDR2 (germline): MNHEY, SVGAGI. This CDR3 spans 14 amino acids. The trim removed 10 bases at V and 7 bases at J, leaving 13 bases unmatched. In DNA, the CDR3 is TGTGCCACCCGACCTCAACAGGGGGCGGTTGGCTACACCTTC. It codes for CATRPQQGAVGYTF.

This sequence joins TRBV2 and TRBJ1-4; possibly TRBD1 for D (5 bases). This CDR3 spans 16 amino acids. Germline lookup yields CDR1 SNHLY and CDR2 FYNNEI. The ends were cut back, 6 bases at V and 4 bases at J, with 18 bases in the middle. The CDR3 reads CASRSGSLGGNEKLFF. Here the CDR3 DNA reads TGTGCCAGCAGGTCGGGCAGCCTGGGGGGTAATGAAAAACTGTTTTTT.

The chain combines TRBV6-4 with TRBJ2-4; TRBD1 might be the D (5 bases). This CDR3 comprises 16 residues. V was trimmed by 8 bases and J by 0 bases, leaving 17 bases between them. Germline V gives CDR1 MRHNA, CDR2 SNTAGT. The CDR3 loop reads CASPTPGILAKNIQYF. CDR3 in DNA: TGTGCCAGCCCAACGCCAGGGATATTAGCCAAAAACATTCAGTACTTC.

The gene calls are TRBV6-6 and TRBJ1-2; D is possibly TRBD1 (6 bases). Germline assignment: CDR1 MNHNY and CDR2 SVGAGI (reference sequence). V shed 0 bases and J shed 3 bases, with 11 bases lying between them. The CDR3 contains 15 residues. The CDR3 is CASSYSGARDYGYTF. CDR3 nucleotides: TGTGCCAGCAGTTACTCGGGGGCCAGGGACTATGGCTACACCTTC.

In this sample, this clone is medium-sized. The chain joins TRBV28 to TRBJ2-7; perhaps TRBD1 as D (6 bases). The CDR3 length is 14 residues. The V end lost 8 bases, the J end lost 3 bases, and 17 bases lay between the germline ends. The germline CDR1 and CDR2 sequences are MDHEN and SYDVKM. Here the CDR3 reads CASLPGTNYYEQYF. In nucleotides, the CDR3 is TGTGCCAGCCTCCCCGGGACAAACTACTACGAGCAGTACTTC.

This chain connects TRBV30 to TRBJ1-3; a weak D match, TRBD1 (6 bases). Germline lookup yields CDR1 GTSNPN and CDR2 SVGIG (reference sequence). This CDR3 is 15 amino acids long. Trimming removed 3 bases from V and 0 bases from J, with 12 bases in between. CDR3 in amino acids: CAWRALQGSGNTIYF. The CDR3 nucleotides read TGTGCCTGGAGGGCATTACAGGGCTCTGGAAACACCATATATTTT.

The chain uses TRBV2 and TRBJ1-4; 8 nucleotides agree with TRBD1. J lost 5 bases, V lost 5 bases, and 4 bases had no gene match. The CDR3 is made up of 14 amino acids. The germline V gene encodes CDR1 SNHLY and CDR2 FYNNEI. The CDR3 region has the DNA TGTGCCAGCAGTTACCGGGACAGGAATGAAAAACTGTTTTTT. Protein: CASSYRDRNEKLFF.

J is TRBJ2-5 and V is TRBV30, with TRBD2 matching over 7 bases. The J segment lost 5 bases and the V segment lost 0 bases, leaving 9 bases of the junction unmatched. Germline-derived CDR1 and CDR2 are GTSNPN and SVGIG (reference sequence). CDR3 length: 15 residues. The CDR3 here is CAWSVGGGPSETQYF. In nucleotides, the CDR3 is TGTGCCTGGAGTGTGGGCGGGGGACCATCGGAGACCCAGTACTTC.

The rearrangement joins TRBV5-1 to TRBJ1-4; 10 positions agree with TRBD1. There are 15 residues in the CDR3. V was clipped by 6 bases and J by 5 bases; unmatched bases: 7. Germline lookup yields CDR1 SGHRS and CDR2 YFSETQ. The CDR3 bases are TGCGCCAGCACCCCTGCGGGACAGGGGAATGAAAAACTGTTTTTT. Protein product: CASTPAGQGNEKLFF.

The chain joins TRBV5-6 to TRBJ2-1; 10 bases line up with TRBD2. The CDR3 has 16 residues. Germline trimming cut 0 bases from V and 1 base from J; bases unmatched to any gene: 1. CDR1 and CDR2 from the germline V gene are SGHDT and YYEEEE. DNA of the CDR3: TGTGCCAGCAGCTTGGAGCGGGAGGGGTCCTACAATGAGCAGTTCTTC. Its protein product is CASSLEREGSYNEQFF.

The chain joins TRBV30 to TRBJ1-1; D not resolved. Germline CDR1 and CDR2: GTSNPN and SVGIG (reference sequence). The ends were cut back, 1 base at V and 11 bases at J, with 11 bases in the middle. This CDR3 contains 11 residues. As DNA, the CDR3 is TGTGCCTGGAGTGACCGCGTGAGTGCTTTCTTT. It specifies CAWSDRVSAFF.

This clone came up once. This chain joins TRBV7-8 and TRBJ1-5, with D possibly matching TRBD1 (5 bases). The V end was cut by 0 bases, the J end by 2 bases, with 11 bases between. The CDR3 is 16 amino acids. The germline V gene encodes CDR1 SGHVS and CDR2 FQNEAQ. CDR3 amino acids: CASSLAVGGGNQPQHF. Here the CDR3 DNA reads TGTGCCAGCAGCTTAGCCGTCGGGGGGGGCAATCAGCCCCAGCATTTT. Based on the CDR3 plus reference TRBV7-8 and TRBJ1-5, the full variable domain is GAGVSQSPRYKVAKRGQDVALRCDPISGHVSLFWYQQALGQGPEFLTYFQNEAQLDKSGLPSDRFFAERPEGSVSTLKIQRTQQEDSAVYLCASSLAVGGGNQPQHFGDGTRLSIL.

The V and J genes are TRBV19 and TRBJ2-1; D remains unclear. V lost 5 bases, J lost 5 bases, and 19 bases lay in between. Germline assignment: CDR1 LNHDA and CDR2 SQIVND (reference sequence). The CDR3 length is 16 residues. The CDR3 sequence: CASSAPRLHPNNEQFF. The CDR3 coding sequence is TGTGCCAGTAGTGCGCCCAGGCTCCACCCCAACAATGAGCAGTTCTTC.

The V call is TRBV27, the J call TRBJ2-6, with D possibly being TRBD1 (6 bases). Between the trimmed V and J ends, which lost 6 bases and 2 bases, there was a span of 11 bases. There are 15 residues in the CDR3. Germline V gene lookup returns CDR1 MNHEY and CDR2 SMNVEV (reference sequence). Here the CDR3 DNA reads TGTGCCAGCAGACCTACAGGGACTGGGGCCAACGTCCTGACTTTC. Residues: CASRPTGTGANVLTF.